Each of the 3 T cell receptor beta chains below was sequenced from the same sample in a study of post-analysis software for immune sequencing data. Unique-molecular-identifier-tagged TCR beta cDNA libraries were used. TCRdb re-called the PCR reads with MiXCR, one entry per CDR3 protein. This table has roughly 600,000 distinct CDR3 sequences, around 40% appearing once. Study-level results: Higher frequency in patients than in controls was seen for 5 or 6 TRBV segments, with TRBV5-6, TRBV5-1 and TRBV20-1 among them.

No antigen is known for these receptors. Source material: blood. The source is a girl aged 5 to 17 with multiple sclerosis.

V gene TRBV6-2 or TRBV6-3 combines with J gene TRBJ2-1; TRBD2 is a possible D gene (5 bases). In germline, CDR1 is MNHEY, CDR2 SVGEGT. This CDR3 has 14 residues. V lost 6 bases to trimming and J lost 9 bases, with 18 bases between them. CDR3 sequence: CASSYLLVFTEQFF. The CDR3 bases are TGTGCCAGCAGCTACCTACTAGTTTTCACTGAGCAGTTCTTC.

This clonotype was recorded a few times. The V gene is TRBV4-1, the J gene TRBJ2-2; D is uncertain. The germline V and J ends were trimmed by 4 bases and 2 bases, with 17 bases remaining between them. Germline CDR1 and CDR2: MGHRA and YSYEKL. The length of the CDR3 is 17 residues. DNA of the CDR3: TGCGCCAGCAGCCTCGGCCCACAATTAGGAAACACCGGGGAGCTGTTTTTT. It specifies CASSLGPQLGNTGELFF.

The V and J genes are TRBV6-5 and TRBJ2-5, with 10 bases aligning to TRBD1. Germline CDR1 is MNHEY and CDR2 is SVGAGI. The CDR3 runs 15 residues. After removal of 0 bases from V and 11 bases from J, the junction contained 9 bases not matched to a gene. Here the CDR3 reads CASSYSRTGGNEQYF. Written as DNA, the CDR3 is TGTGCCAGCAGTTACTCGAGGACAGGGGGGAATGAGCAGTACTTC.